Listed below are T cell receptor beta chains from one sample, sequenced in a study of blood T cell repertoires in COVID-19. Assay: immunoSEQ multiplex PCR; the TCRdb copy retains only in-frame clones and omits some. Of around 62,000 clones in the sample, approximately 90% are singletons; the top ten hold roughly 1.4%. The material sequenced was peripheral blood. The receptor source for this set is a man between 60 and 75 years old with acute or convalescent COVID-19. The CDR3 runs from the conserved cysteine through the conserved F or W. The D gene is left open where the match is weak. A row's size may be missing; if present it is once, few, many or a size class.

D | J | size | V | CDR3 | DNA
TRBD1 | TRBJ1-1 | - | TRBV30 | CAWKGDSPDTEAFF | TGTGCCTGGAAGGGGGACAGCCCTGACACTGAAGCTTTCTTT
- | TRBJ2-2 | - | TRBV9 | CASSVAVRGHNTGELFF | TGTGCCAGCAGCGTAGCCGTGAGGGGACACAACACCGGGGAGCTGTTTTTT
- | TRBJ1-3 | - | TRBV18 | CASSLDISSGNTIYF | TGTGCCAGCTCATTGGACATCAGCTCTGGAAACACCATATATTTT
- | TRBJ1-3 | - | TRBV4-1 | CASSQDPSFSGNTIYF | TGCGCCAGCAGCCAAGATCCCTCCTTCTCTGGAAACACCATATATTTT
TRBD1 | TRBJ1-4 | - | TRBV30 | CAWSVLTGEAEKLFF | TGTGCCTGGAGTGTACTGACAGGGGAAGCCGAAAAACTGTTTTTT
TRBD1 | TRBJ2-7 | - | TRBV18 | CASSHGQADYEQYF | TGTGCCAGCTCACACGGACAGGCTGATTACGAGCAGTACTTC
TRBD1 | TRBJ2-7 | - | TRBV27 | CASSLTGTGVYEQYF | TGTGCCAGCAGTCTAACCGGGACAGGTGTTTACGAGCAGTACTTC
TRBD2 | TRBJ2-7 | - | TRBV5-1 | CASSPTAASGSREQYF | TGCGCCAGCAGCCCGACCGCGGCTAGCGGGAGCCGCGAGCAGTACTTC
TRBD2 | TRBJ2-1 | - | TRBV11-3 | CASSLVRRESYNEQFF | TGTGCCAGCAGCTTAGTACGGCGGGAGTCCTACAATGAGCAGTTCTTC
TRBD2 | TRBJ2-7 | - | TRBV5-1 | CATSQTSGRGEQYF | TGCGCCACCTCCCAGACTAGCGGGAGAGGTGAGCAGTACTTC
TRBD1 | TRBJ2-1 | - | TRBV19 | CASSLPGTGLYNEQFF | TGTGCCAGTAGTCTACCCGGGACAGGGCTCTACAATGAGCAGTTCTTC
- | TRBJ2-7 | - | TRBV7-7 | CASSPLPGSYEQYF | TGTGCTAGCAGCCCCCTTCCGGGCTCCTACGAGCAGTACTTC
- | TRBJ2-1 | - | TRBV18 | CASSLVGSSYNEQFF | TGTGCCAGCTCACTGGTTGGTAGCTCCTACAATGAGCAGTTCTTC
- | TRBJ2-1 | - | TRBV4-3 | CASSQDPERTVSYNEQFF | TGCGCCAGCAGCCAAGATCCTGAGAGGACAGTCTCCTACAATGAGCAGTTCTTC
TRBD2 | TRBJ2-1 | once | TRBV6-5 | CASSTSGSNEQFF | TGTGCCAGCAGCACTAGCGGGAGTAATGAGCAGTTCTTC
- | TRBJ1-1 | - | TRBV5-1 | CASSLEGGLTEAFF | TGCGCCAGCAGCCTGGAAGGGGGTCTCACTGAAGCTTTCTTT
TRBD1 | TRBJ1-4 | - | TRBV30 | CAWSRRQGSVEKLFF | TGTGCCTGGAGTCGCCGACAGGGTTCGGTTGAAAAACTGTTTTTT
- | TRBJ1-6 | - | TRBV7-2 | CASSLVEFNSPLHF | TGTGCCAGCAGCTTAGTGGAGTTTAACTCACCCCTCCACTTT
TRBD2 | TRBJ2-3 | - | TRBV19 | CASSPPWGGGADTQYF | TGTGCCAGTAGTCCACCCTGGGGGGGAGGCGCAGATACGCAGTATTTT
TRBD2 | TRBJ2-5 | - | TRBV3-1/TRBV3-2 | CASSQRRLAGEETQYF | TGTGCCAGCAGCCAAAGACGACTAGCCGGGGAAGAGACCCAGTACTTC
- | TRBJ1-2 | - | TRBV28 | CASTKRGGYGYTF | TGTGCCAGCACCAAGCGGGGGGGTTACGGCTACACCTTC
- | TRBJ1-2 | - | TRBV28 | CASTEREDGYTF | TGTGCCAGCACCGAGCGGGAGGATGGCTACACCTTC
TRBD2 | TRBJ2-2 | - | TRBV5-4 | CASCSRGGGGSPGELFF | TGTGCCAGCTGCTCCCGGGGTGGGGGGGGGAGTCCCGGGGAGCTGTTTTTT
- | TRBJ1-5 | - | TRBV28 | CASRAVSGQPQHF | TGTGCCAGCAGAGCAGTTTCGGGTCAGCCCCAGCATTTT
TRBD1 | TRBJ1-2 | - | TRBV5-6 | CASSLEGQGISGYGYTF | TGTGCCAGCAGCTTAGAGGGACAGGGTATCAGTGGCTATGGCTACACCTTC
- | TRBJ1-1 | - | TRBV12-3/TRBV12-4 | CASRTGMNTEAFF | TGTGCCAGCAGAACAGGGATGAACACTGAAGCTTTCTTT
- | TRBJ1-1 | - | TRBV11-2 | CASSLNGGGKNTEAFF | TGTGCCAGCAGCTTAAATGGGGGGGGCAAGAACACTGAAGCTTTCTTT
TRBD1 | TRBJ1-3 | once | TRBV28 | CASSPPGGQFGNTIYF | TGTGCCAGCAGTCCCCCAGGGGGCCAATTTGGAAACACCATATATTTT
- | TRBJ2-3 | - | TRBV9 | CASSRTYGGGADTQYF | TGTGCCAGCAGCCGAACTTATGGGGGGGGCGCGGATACGCAGTATTTT
- | TRBJ1-4 | - | TRBV6-6 | CASSEDTATNEKLFF | TGTGCCAGCAGTGAGGACACTGCAACTAATGAAAAACTGTTTTTT
- | TRBJ1-1 | few | TRBV7-9 | CASSIRGAMNTEAFF | TGTGCCAGCAGCATCAGGGGAGCCATGAACACTGAAGCTTTCTTT
TRBD2 | TRBJ2-7 | medium-sized | TRBV4-1 | CASSPWGTSGSLSYEQYF | TGCGCCAGCAGCCCTTGGGGGACTAGCGGGAGTTTGTCCTACGAGCAGTACTTC
- | TRBJ2-7 | few | TRBV2 | CASNEPFSYEQYF | TGTGCCAGCAACGAGCCTTTCTCCTACGAGCAGTACTTC
TRBD1 | TRBJ2-2 | - | TRBV18 | CASSPPGTGNDAGELFF | TGTGCCAGCTCACCCCCCGGGACAGGGAACGACGCCGGGGAGCTGTTTTTT
- | TRBJ1-1 | - | TRBV18 | CASSRGRETEAFF | TGTGCCAGCTCCCGAGGGAGGGAGACTGAAGCTTTCTTT
- | TRBJ1-1 | - | TRBV19 | CASSIVGGREAFF | TGTGCCAGTAGTATAGTCGGGGGACGGGAAGCTTTCTTT
- | TRBJ2-5 | - | TRBV18 | CASSPPSAQETQYF | TGTGCCAGCTCACCACCTAGCGCGCAAGAGACCCAGTACTTC
- | TRBJ1-6 | - | TRBV18 | CASSPTGNYNSPLHF | TGTGCCAGCTCACCAACAGGAAACTATAATTCACCCCTCCACTTT
- | TRBJ2-7 | - | TRBV11-2 | CASSNNQQGYEQYF | TGTGCCAGCAGCAACAACCAACAGGGTTACGAGCAGTACTTC
TRBD2 | TRBJ2-1 | - | TRBV5-5 | CASSPASGYNEQFF | TGTGCCAGCAGCCCGGCTAGCGGATACAATGAGCAGTTCTTC
- | TRBJ1-5 | few | TRBV5-6 | CASSRLGGTDLGGNQPQHF | TGTGCCAGCAGCCGTTTAGGCGGGACCGATTTAGGGGGCAATCAGCCCCAGCATTTT
- | TRBJ1-1 | - | TRBV21-1 | CASTSTGGTEAFF | TGTGCCAGCACCTCGACAGGGGGCACTGAAGCTTTCTTT
TRBD1 | TRBJ1-6 | - | TRBV11-2 | CASSFSGTADSPLHF | TGTGCCAGCAGCTTCTCAGGGACAGCCGATTCACCCCTCCACTTT
TRBD2 | TRBJ2-3 | - | TRBV7-9 | CASSSPRLAATDTQYF | TGTGCCAGCAGCTCTCCCCGACTAGCGGCCACAGATACGCAGTATTTT
- | TRBJ2-1 | - | TRBV19 | CASSIIVDFDEQFF | TGTGCCAGTAGTATAATTGTAGATTTCGATGAGCAGTTCTTC
TRBD1 | TRBJ1-2 | once | TRBV6-1 | CASSEGTGLRYTF | TGTGCCAGCAGTGAGGGGACAGGGTTGAGATACACCTTC
- | TRBJ1-5 | - | TRBV27 | CASSLFAGSNQPQHF | TGTGCCAGCAGTCTGTTCGCAGGTAGCAATCAGCCCCAGCATTTT
TRBD1 | TRBJ2-5 | - | TRBV3-1/TRBV3-2 | CASSLTPGTVQETQYF | TGTGCCAGCAGCCTAACGCCCGGGACAGTTCAAGAGACCCAGTACTTC
- | TRBJ1-5 | - | TRBV7-9 | CASSPRGDQPQHF | TGTGCCAGCAGCCCCAGGGGCGATCAGCCCCAGCATTTT
- | TRBJ1-1 | - | TRBV5-1 | CASSLVHPKETEAFF | TGCGCCAGCAGCTTGGTTCACCCCAAGGAGACTGAAGCTTTCTTT
TRBD1 | TRBJ2-7 | - | TRBV5-1 | CASSPGQGSHEQYF | TGCGCCAGCAGCCCTGGACAGGGGTCCCACGAGCAGTACTTC
- | TRBJ1-5 | - | TRBV6-5 | CASSTQRYQPQHF | TGTGCCAGCAGTACACAAAGATATCAGCCCCAGCATTTT
- | TRBJ1-4 | - | TRBV9 | CASSVGAGWAEKLFF | TGTGCCAGCAGCGTAGGAGCAGGTTGGGCTGAAAAACTGTTTTTT
- | TRBJ1-5 | - | TRBV11-2 | CASSLQGTQPQHF | TGTGCCAGCAGCCTACAGGGAACTCAGCCCCAGCATTTT
- | TRBJ1-1 | once | TRBV2 | CASTSERNTEAFF | TGTGCCAGCACTTCAGAACGGAACACTGAAGCTTTCTTT